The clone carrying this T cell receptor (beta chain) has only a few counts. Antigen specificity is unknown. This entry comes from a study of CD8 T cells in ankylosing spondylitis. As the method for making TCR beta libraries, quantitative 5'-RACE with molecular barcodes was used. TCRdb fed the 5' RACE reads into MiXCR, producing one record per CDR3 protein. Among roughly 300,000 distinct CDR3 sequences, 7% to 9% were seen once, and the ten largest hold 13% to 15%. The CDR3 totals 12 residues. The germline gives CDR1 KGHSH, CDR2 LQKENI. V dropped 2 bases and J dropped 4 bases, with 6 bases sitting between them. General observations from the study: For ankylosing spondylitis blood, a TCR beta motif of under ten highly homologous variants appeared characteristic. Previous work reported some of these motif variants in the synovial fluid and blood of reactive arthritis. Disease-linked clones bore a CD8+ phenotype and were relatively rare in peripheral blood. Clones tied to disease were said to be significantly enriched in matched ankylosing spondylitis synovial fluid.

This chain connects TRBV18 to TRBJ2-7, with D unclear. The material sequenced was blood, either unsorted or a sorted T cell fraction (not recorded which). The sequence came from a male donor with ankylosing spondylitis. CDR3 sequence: CASSPIGYEQYF. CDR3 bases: TGTGCCAGCTCACCAATCGGGTACGAGCAGTACTTC.